This is a list of T cell receptor beta chains from one sample in a study of cytomegalovirus exposure and HLA in healthy donors. Clones were sequenced by immunoSEQ multiplex PCR, and TCRdb holds only the in-frame ones, with some missing. The profile shows some 170,000 clones, just over 70% of them singletons. The sample comprised PBMCs. The receptor set was obtained from a human donor in good health. Both conserved end residues are part of each CDR3. The order of the fields is CDR3 protein, CDR3 DNA, D gene, J gene, V gene, clone size. D genes are given only for firm matches. Size is omitted from some rows. Given values are once, few, many or a class for expanded clones.

cdr3_aa: CASSPERGTEAFF; cdr3_nt: TGTGCCAGCAGCCCCGAGAGGGGGACTGAAGCTTTCTTT; d_call: -; j_call: TRBJ1-1; v_call: TRBV7-6; clone_size: -
cdr3_aa: CASSPSTGIYGYTF; cdr3_nt: TGTGCCAGCAGCCCTTCGACAGGGATCTATGGCTACACCTTC; d_call: TRBD1; j_call: TRBJ1-2; v_call: TRBV7-9; clone_size: -
cdr3_aa: CASSLTGGTDTQYF; cdr3_nt: TGTGCCAGCAGCCTGACAGGGGGCACAGATACGCAGTATTTT; d_call: TRBD1; j_call: TRBJ2-3; v_call: TRBV27; clone_size: -
cdr3_aa: CASSAISGNTIYF; cdr3_nt: TGTGCCAGCAGCGCTATCTCTGGAAACACCATATATTTT; d_call: -; j_call: TRBJ1-3; v_call: TRBV9; clone_size: -
cdr3_aa: CASSREPGPPNTEAFF; cdr3_nt: TGCGCCAGCAGCCGAGAACCAGGCCCCCCCAACACTGAAGCTTTCTTT; d_call: -; j_call: TRBJ1-1; v_call: TRBV4-1; clone_size: -
cdr3_aa: CASVRGFSNYGYTF; cdr3_nt: TGTGCCAGCGTCCGCGGCTTCTCGAACTATGGCTACACCTTC; d_call: -; j_call: TRBJ1-2; v_call: TRBV6-6; clone_size: -
cdr3_aa: CASSLTQVSGNTIYF; cdr3_nt: TGTGCCAGCAGCCTTACTCAAGTATCTGGAAACACCATATATTTT; d_call: -; j_call: TRBJ1-3; v_call: TRBV9; clone_size: -
cdr3_aa: CASSLETGRSETQYF; cdr3_nt: TGTGCCAGCAGCTTAGAGACAGGGCGATCGGAGACCCAGTACTTC; d_call: TRBD1; j_call: TRBJ2-5; v_call: TRBV7-6; clone_size: -
cdr3_aa: CASSQQGVNEQFF; cdr3_nt: TGTGCCAGCAGTCAACAAGGAGTGAATGAGCAGTTCTTC; d_call: -; j_call: TRBJ2-1; v_call: TRBV6-6; clone_size: -
cdr3_aa: CASSSLSGLAVLDTQYF; cdr3_nt: TGTGCCAGCAGCTCACTCTCGGGACTAGCGGTGCTAGATACGCAGTATTTT; d_call: TRBD2; j_call: TRBJ2-3; v_call: TRBV7-3; clone_size: -
cdr3_aa: CASSQGVRGINEQFF; cdr3_nt: TGCGCCAGCAGCCAAGGTGTGCGGGGCATAAATGAGCAGTTCTTC; d_call: -; j_call: TRBJ2-1; v_call: TRBV4-3; clone_size: -
cdr3_aa: CASSGGGSHNEKLFF; cdr3_nt: TGTGCCAGCAGCGGAGGGGGAAGTCATAATGAAAAACTGTTTTTT; d_call: -; j_call: TRBJ1-4; v_call: TRBV9; clone_size: few